Below, 30 T cell receptor beta chains from the same sample are listed, as sequenced in a study of blood T cell repertoires in COVID-19 (dated by TCRdb to 2020 to 2022). Receptors were amplified or captured by the immunoSEQ multiplex PCR assay. What TCRdb holds here is the immuneACCESS table cut down to in-frame rearrangements. Part of the clones is not present; checked against another copy, under half of the missing clones reflect an unresolved V gene, and the others are unexplained. The sample profile shows about 170,000 clones; about nine tenths of them were found once. Of the sample, less than 3.5% is held by the ten largest clones. Sequenced: peripheral blood. These receptors were obtained from a man between 65 and 85 years old with acute or convalescent COVID-19.

J is TRBJ1-5 and V is TRBV2; D is unresolved. The CDR3 extends over 15 amino acids. CDR1 and CDR2 (germline): SNHLY, FYNNEI. V lost 6 bases, J lost 7 bases, and 19 bases lay in between. CDR3 in DNA: TGTGCCAGCAGCATACTGGGAGTGGGTGAGCAGCCCCAGCATTTT. Its protein is CASSILGVGEQPQHF.

The chain couples TRBV11-2 to TRBJ2-5, with a tentative D call TRBD2 (5 bases). Germline loops: CDR1 SGHAT, CDR2 FQNNGV. The V gene lost 6 bases and the J gene lost 4 bases, with 12 bases spanning the gap. CDR3 length equals 13 residues. For the CDR3, the DNA is TGTGCCAGCAGTGGAGAGGGAAGAGAGACCCAGTACTTC. This gives the protein CASSGEGRETQYF.

The rearrangement uses TRBV7-2 and TRBJ2-5; TRBD2 aligns across 7 bases. This CDR3 contains 16 residues. The J segment lost 2 bases and the V segment lost 5 bases, leaving 11 bases of the junction unmatched. Per germline, CDR1 SGHTA and CDR2 FQGNSA. CDR3 in DNA: TGTGCCAGCAGCCCTTGGGGAGCGGGGACTCAAGAGACCCAGTACTTC. Its protein product is CASSPWGAGTQETQYF. The variable domain in full, with the rest retrieved from reference TRBV7-2 and TRBJ2-5, is GAGVSQSPSNKVTEKGKDVELRCDPISGHTALYWYRQSLGQGLEFLIYFQGNSAPDKSGLPSDRFSAERTGGSVSTLTIQRTQQEDSAVYLCASSPWGAGTQETQYFGPGTRLLVL.

The chain combines TRBV5-1 with TRBJ2-3, with unresolved D. CDR1 is SGHRS, CDR2 YFSETQ, per germline. V was clipped by 0 bases and J by 0 bases, with 8 bases between them. CDR3 size: 15 residues. CDR3 DNA: TGCGCCAGCAGCTTGGGGGTGACTAGCACAGATACGCAGTATTTT. Its translation: CASSLGVTSTDTQYF.

The chain employs TRBV6-5 and TRBJ2-5, with TRBD1 matching 9 bases. The V and J ends lost 6 bases and 5 bases, in that order; junction bases with no gene match: 7. The CDR3 has 14 residues. From germline, CDR1 is MNHEY and CDR2 SVGAGI. CDR3 in DNA: TGTGCCAGCAGCGACAGGGGGTTGAGTGAGACCCAGTACTTC. This translates into CASSDRGLSETQYF.

The CDR3 protein is CASSLAGRAYEQYF. For the CDR3, the DNA is TGCGCCAGCAGCTTGGCCGGGCGGGCCTACGAGCAGTACTTC. This chain links TRBV5-1 with TRBJ2-7; D might be TRBD2 (5 bases). The CDR3 runs 14 residues. Germline-derived CDR1 and CDR2 are SGHRS and YFSETQ. V was shortened by 0 bases and J by 2 bases, with 9 bases between the two germline ends.

The J gene is TRBJ2-3, the V gene TRBV19; 7 bases map to TRBD2. Germline V lookup: CDR1 LNHDA, CDR2 SQIVND (reference sequence). This CDR3 region has 19 residues. The J segment lost 2 bases and the V segment lost 1 base, leaving 15 bases of the junction unmatched. The CDR3 spells CASSIVRAGRSETTDTQYF. The CDR3 DNA follows: TGTGCCAGTAGTATAGTACGAGCGGGACGATCCGAAACCACAGATACGCAGTATTTT. The whole variable domain, remainder taken from reference TRBV19 and TRBJ2-3, is DGGITQSPKYLFRKEGQNVTLSCEQNLNHDAMYWYRQDPGQGLRLIYYSQIVNDFQKGDIAEGYSVSREKKESFPLTVTSAQKNPTAFYLCASSIVRAGRSETTDTQYFGPGTRLTVL.

The chain combines TRBV11-2 with TRBJ1-5; D gene ambiguous. This CDR3 comprises 14 residues. The germline V gene encodes CDR1 SGHAT and CDR2 FQNNGV. The V gene lost 7 bases and the J gene lost 0 bases, with 10 bases spanning the gap. In DNA form, the CDR3 reads TGTGCCAGCAAACTTTACAGTAGCAATCAGCCCCAGCATTTT. Translated, it gives CASKLYSSNQPQHF.

The chain recombines TRBV10-3 with TRBJ2-1; a possible D gene is TRBD1 (6 bases). The germline V gene encodes CDR1 ENHRY and CDR2 SYGVKD. Trimming removed 4 bases at V and 7 bases at J, with 14 bases between. This CDR3 region has 14 residues. The CDR3 DNA sequence: TGTGCCATCAGTGGAGGGGGTAGCTTTAATGAGCAGTTCTTC. The encoded protein is CAISGGGSFNEQFF.

The genes are TRBV10-3 and TRBJ2-2, with D possibly TRBD2 on 5 matching bases. The CDR3 consists of 13 residues. The V end was cut by 6 bases, the J end by 1 base, with 6 bases between. The germline V gene encodes CDR1 ENHRY and CDR2 SYGVKD. The CDR3 sequence: CAIRRENTGELFF. The CDR3 DNA follows: TGTGCCATCAGGAGGGAGAACACCGGGGAGCTGTTTTTT.

This clone appeared a few times. The chain recombines TRBV27 with TRBJ1-2, with D possibly matching TRBD1 (6 bases). Deletions cut 6 bases from V and 4 bases from J, with 15 bases between. The germline V gene encodes CDR1 MNHEY and CDR2 SMNVEV (reference sequence). The CDR3 extends over 14 amino acids. CDR3 sequence (DNA): TGTGCCAGCAGCAATGGGGGCTTACCCTATGGCTACACCTTC. Protein: CASSNGGLPYGYTF.

This clone was detected a few times. This chain links TRBV27 with TRBJ1-2; 8 bases fit TRBD1. Trimming took 0 bases from V and 0 from J; bases not matched to a gene: 3. CDR3 length: 16 residues. Germline V CDR1 and CDR2: MNHEY, SMNVEV (reference sequence). In DNA, the CDR3 is TGTGCCAGCAGTTTATCCGGGACAGGAGCTAACTATGGCTACACCTTC. This gives the protein CASSLSGTGANYGYTF.

The V call is TRBV12-3 or TRBV12-4, the J call TRBJ1-2; D uncertain. The V end was cut by 1 base, the J end by 8 bases, with 5 bases between. The CDR3 consists of 11 residues. CDR3 sequence: CASSLGGGYTF. In nucleotides, the CDR3 is TGTGCCAGCAGTTTAGGAGGGGGCTACACCTTC.

The CDR3 here is CASSRRTGIDTQYF. The CDR3 nucleotides read TGTGCCAGCAGCCGTCGGACAGGGATAGATACGCAGTATTTT. The chain uses TRBV7-3 and TRBJ2-3; the match to TRBD1 covers 8 bases. Germline V gene sequence: CDR1 SGHTA, CDR2 FQGTGA. The V segment lost 5 bases and the J segment 5 bases; nucleotides outside the gene matches: 6. This CDR3 region has 14 residues.

This clone was observed a single time. This chain joins TRBV7-7 and TRBJ2-2, with 13 bases aligning to TRBD2. The length of the CDR3 is 16 residues. The germline CDR1 and CDR2 sequences are SSHAT and FNYEAQ (reference sequence). V trimming: 5 bases; J trimming: 1 base; junction bases outside the gene matches: 1. The CDR3 reads CASSRLAGGNTGELFF. The DNA for the CDR3 is TGTGCCAGCAGCCGACTAGCGGGGGGGAACACCGGGGAGCTGTTTTTT. Full variable domain (outside the CDR3, taken from reference TRBV7-7 and TRBJ2-2): GAGVSQSPRYKVTKRGQDVTLRCDPISSHATLYWYQQALGQGPEFLTYFNYEAQPDKSGLPSDRFSAERPEGSISTLTIQRTEQRDSAMYRCASSRLAGGNTGELFFGEGSRLTVL.

In this sample, this clone turned up a few times. The chain uses TRBV2 and TRBJ2-2; D may be TRBD2 (5 bases). CDR3 length equals 12 residues. V lost 5 bases and J lost 8, with 9 bases in between. CDR1 SNHLY and CDR2 FYNNEI come from the germline V gene. DNA for the CDR3: TGTGCCAGCAGTTTTTGGGAGGGGGAGCTGTTTTTT. Residues: CASSFWEGELFF. The full variable domain, completed using reference TRBV2 and TRBJ2-2, is EPEVTQTPSHQVTQMGQEVILRCVPISNHLYFYWYRQILGQKVEFLVSFYNNEISEKSEIFDDQFSVERPDGSNFTLKIRSTKLEDSAMYFCASSFWEGELFFGEGSRLTVL.

The chain combines TRBV30 with TRBJ1-5; tentative D call: TRBD1 (5 bases). The V end was cut by 4 bases, the J end by 7 bases, with 17 bases between. The CDR3 length is 14 residues. The germline V gene has CDR1 GTSNPN and CDR2 SVGIG (reference sequence). The DNA for the CDR3 is TGTGCCTGGAAGAGTCCGGGGGAATACCAGCCCCAGCATTTT. As protein: CAWKSPGEYQPQHF.

In its sample, this clone was seen a few times. The chain employs TRBV23-1 and TRBJ1-4, with D unclear. TRBV23-1 qualifies as an ORF whose function is uncertain. This CDR3 comprises 14 residues. V was clipped by 7 bases and J by 0 bases, with 9 bases between them. The CDR3 coding sequence is TGCGCCAGCATCGAACCAGCAACTAATGAAAAACTGTTTTTT. This translates into CASIEPATNEKLFF.

The J gene is TRBJ2-7, the V gene TRBV6-5, with TRBD1 matching 11 bases. V gave up 6 bases and J gave up 7 bases; unmatched junction bases: 11. Germline CDR1 reads MNHEY; CDR2 reads SVGAGI. This CDR3 comprises 15 residues. Written as DNA, the CDR3 is TGTGCCAGCAGAAGGCTCTGGACAGGGGGCGTAGAGCAGTACTTC. This encodes CASRRLWTGGVEQYF.

The chain carries TRBV5-1 and TRBJ2-7; D unresolved. Germline loops: CDR1 SGHRS, CDR2 YFSETQ. This CDR3 is 13 amino acids long. V was trimmed by 1 base and J by 7 bases, leaving 12 bases between them. The CDR3 coding sequence is TGCGCCAGCAGCTTGTTTGGCACGGGTGAGCAGTACTTC. This sequence encodes CASSLFGTGEQYF.

V gene TRBV7-9 combines with J gene TRBJ1-1, with a tentative D call TRBD1 (6 bases). The CDR3 runs 11 residues. Per the germline V gene, CDR1 is SEHNR and CDR2 is FQNEAQ (reference sequence). Deletions cut 10 bases from V and 11 bases from J, with 17 bases between. CDR3 residues: CATDRGAEAFF. The CDR3 region has the DNA TGTGCCACCGACCGGGGGGCCGAGGCTTTCTTT.

This chain uses TRBV5-1 with TRBJ2-7, with 9 bases lining up with TRBD1. Trimming at V came to 4 bases and at J to 5 bases, leaving 16 bases not matched to a gene. This CDR3 is 17 amino acids long. CDR1 and CDR2 from the germline V gene are SGHRS and YFSETQ. CDR3 DNA: TGCGCCAGCAGCAGGGAACTTACCGGGACAGGGAACGACGAGCAGTACTTC. It codes for CASSRELTGTGNDEQYF.

The genes are TRBV28 and TRBJ2-2; TRBD1 might be the D (6 bases). Trimming pared 5 bases from V and 2 bases from J, leaving 9 bases between. This CDR3 is 14 amino acids long. Germline values: CDR1 MDHEN, CDR2 SYDVKM. This CDR3 is CASSPGQNTGELFF. The CDR3 nucleotides read TGTGCCAGCAGTCCGGGACAAAACACCGGGGAGCTGTTTTTT.

This clone was observed a handful of times. The chain links TRBV5-1 to TRBJ2-2; D remains ambiguous. V was trimmed by 1 base and J by 2 bases, leaving 9 bases between them. Germline V gene sequence: CDR1 SGHRS, CDR2 YFSETQ. CDR3 length: 15 residues. The chain's CDR3 is CASSLNRPNTGELFF. The CDR3 DNA sequence: TGCGCCAGCAGCTTGAACAGACCCAACACCGGGGAGCTGTTTTTT.

Details on this clone: A junction boundary mismatches the germline segment, possibly from a read error. V and J are TRBV7-7 and TRBJ2-7, with TRBD1 identical over 9 bases. Germline CDR1 SSHAT, CDR2 FNYEAQ (reference sequence). The CDR3 contains 15 residues. The DNA for the CDR3 is TGTGCTAGCAGCTCACCGGGACAGGGTGCCTACGAGCAGTACTTC. Translation gives CASSSPGQGAYEQYF.

This chain links TRBV7-9 with TRBJ2-1; a possible D gene is TRBD1 (6 bases). The CDR3 consists of 14 residues. Trimming left V 5 bases short and J 4 bases short, with 12 bases between. The germline gives CDR1 SEHNR, CDR2 FQNEAQ (reference sequence). Here the CDR3 DNA reads TGTGCCAGCAGCCGGGAACAGGGTTACAATGAGCAGTTCTTC. This sequence encodes CASSREQGYNEQFF.

The J gene is TRBJ2-7, the V gene TRBV7-2; no reliable D call. Per the germline V gene, CDR1 is SGHTA and CDR2 is FQGNSA. This CDR3 has 14 residues. The V end lost 1 base, the J end lost 0 bases, and 7 bases lay between the germline ends. This CDR3 reads CASSLVAVSYEQYF. The CDR3 nucleotides are TGTGCCAGCAGCTTAGTCGCGGTCTCCTACGAGCAGTACTTC.

This clone has a handful of counts. The V gene is TRBV7-3, the J gene TRBJ1-3, with 7 bases matching TRBD1. The CDR3 covers 14 residues. The germline V gene encodes CDR1 SGHTA and CDR2 FQGTGA. Unmatched junction bases numbered 2, after V lost 5 bases and J lost 1 base. CDR3 in amino acids: CASSQQGSGNTIYF. CDR3 DNA: TGTGCCAGCAGCCAACAGGGGTCTGGAAACACCATATATTTT.

This clone was seen a single time. The V and J genes are TRBV5-4 and TRBJ1-3, with TRBD1 identical over 8 bases. The junction had 5 bases not matched to a gene; V was cut back by 0 bases and J by 3 bases. From germline, CDR1 is SGHNT and CDR2 YYREEE (reference sequence). The CDR3 runs to 16 residues. The CDR3 protein is CASSLDPGQGGNTIYF. The CDR3, as DNA: TGTGCCAGCAGCTTGGATCCCGGACAGGGTGGAAACACCATATATTTT.

This chain uses TRBV19 with TRBJ2-3; 15 nucleotides align to TRBD2. V lost 6 bases and J lost 4; bases outside the gene matches: 8. The CDR3 extends over 17 amino acids. The germline CDR1 and CDR2 sequences are LNHDA and SQIVND (reference sequence). The CDR3 reads CASRPGTSGRHSDTQYF. The CDR3 nucleotides are TGTGCCAGTAGACCAGGGACTAGCGGGAGGCATTCAGATACGCAGTATTTT.